Below, 3 T cell receptor beta chains from the same sample are listed, as sequenced in a study of PD-1 blockade in classical Hodgkin lymphoma. The time point denotes: newly diagnosed, previously untreated cHL patient sample. Method: immunoSEQ multiplex PCR; TCRdb's copy keeps in-frame clones and lacks some. The sample lists fewer than 40,000 clones, around 94% occurring once. The sequencing sample was made of peripheral blood mononuclear cells (PBMCs). Every receptor here comes from a human donor with classical Hodgkin lymphoma.

The chain has TRBV9 and TRBJ2-1; weak D call: TRBD2 (6 bases). CDR1 is SGDLS and CDR2 is YYNGEE in the germline V gene. The V and J ends lost 1 base and 9 bases respectively, with 8 bases between them. The CDR3 is made up of 12 amino acids. CDR3 sequence: CASSVRRGEQFF. The CDR3 DNA reads TGTGCCAGCAGCGTACGGCGGGGTGAGCAGTTCTTC.

This chain connects TRBV5-6 to TRBJ1-4; D uncertain. With 4 bases removed from V and 3 bases from J, the gap between germline ends came to 10 bases. Germline assignment: CDR1 SGHDT and CDR2 YYEEEE. This CDR3 has 14 residues. Here the CDR3 reads CASSEVGPNEKLFF. For the CDR3, the DNA is TGTGCCAGCAGCGAGGTAGGGCCTAATGAAAAACTGTTTTTT.

This rearrangement joins TRBV6-6 to TRBJ2-1, with TRBD1 matching over 7 bases. In germline, CDR1 is MNHNY, CDR2 SVGAGI (reference sequence). CDR3 length equals 14 residues. J was trimmed by 2 bases and V by 6 bases; bases with no gene match: 4. CDR3 sequence: CASRAGTAYNEQFF. CDR3 coding DNA: TGTGCCAGCAGGGCAGGGACAGCCTACAATGAGCAGTTCTTC.